This T cell receptor beta chain was identified in a study of blood T cell repertoires in COVID-19. Across the whole study: The study drew acute and convalescent COVID-19 samples from the United States, Italy and Spain. In each case, the material was cDNA or gDNA derived from T cells, B-cell-depleted T cells, or PBMCs.

Original data processing: Estimation of nucleated cell counts relied on the amplification of reference gene primers. Using immunoSEQ multiplex PCR, the repertoire was profiled, and TCRdb retains in-frame clones only, with some absent. V and J calls and clone size are copied from that table; D and trimming were computed from the DNA. The sample has 95,000 to 150,000 clones; 75% to 90% are singletons. Germline CDR1 is GTSNPN and CDR2 is SVGIG (reference sequence). The CDR3 is 11 residues long. Trimming took off 4 bases at V and 8 bases at J, with 11 bases between the two ends. Sequenced sample: peripheral blood. This receptor was identified in a man aged 35-49 years with acute or convalescent COVID-19. The chain recombines TRBV30 with TRBJ1-2, with a tentative D call TRBD1 (5 bases). This CDR3 reads CAWTQGNGYTF. CDR3 in DNA: TGTGCCTGGACCCAGGGAAACGGCTACACCTTC.